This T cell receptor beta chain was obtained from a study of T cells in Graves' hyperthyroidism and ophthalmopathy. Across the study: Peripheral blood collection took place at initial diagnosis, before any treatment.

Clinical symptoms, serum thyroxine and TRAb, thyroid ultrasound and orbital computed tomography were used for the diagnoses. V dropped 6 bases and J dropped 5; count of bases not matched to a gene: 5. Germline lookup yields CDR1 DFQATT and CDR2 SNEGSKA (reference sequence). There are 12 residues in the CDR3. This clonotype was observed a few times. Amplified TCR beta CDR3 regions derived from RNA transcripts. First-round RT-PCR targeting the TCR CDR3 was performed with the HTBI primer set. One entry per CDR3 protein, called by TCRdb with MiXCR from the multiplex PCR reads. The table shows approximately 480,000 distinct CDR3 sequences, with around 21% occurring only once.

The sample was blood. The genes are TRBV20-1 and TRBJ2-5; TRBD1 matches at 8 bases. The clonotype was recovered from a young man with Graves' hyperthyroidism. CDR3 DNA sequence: TGCAGTGCGGACAGGGCAATGGAGACCCAGTACTTC. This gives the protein CSADRAMETQYF.